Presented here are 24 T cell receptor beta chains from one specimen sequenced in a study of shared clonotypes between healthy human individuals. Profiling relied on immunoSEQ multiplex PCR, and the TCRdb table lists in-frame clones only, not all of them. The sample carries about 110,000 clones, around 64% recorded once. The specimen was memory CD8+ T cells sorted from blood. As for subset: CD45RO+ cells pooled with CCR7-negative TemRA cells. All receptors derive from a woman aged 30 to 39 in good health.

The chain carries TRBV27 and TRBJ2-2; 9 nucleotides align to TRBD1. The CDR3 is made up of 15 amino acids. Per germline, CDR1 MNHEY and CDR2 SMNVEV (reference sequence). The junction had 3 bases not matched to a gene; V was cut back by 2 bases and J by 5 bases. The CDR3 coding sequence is TGTGCCAGCAGTTTAGGGACAGGGAGGACCGGGGAGCTGTTTTTT. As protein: CASSLGTGRTGELFF.

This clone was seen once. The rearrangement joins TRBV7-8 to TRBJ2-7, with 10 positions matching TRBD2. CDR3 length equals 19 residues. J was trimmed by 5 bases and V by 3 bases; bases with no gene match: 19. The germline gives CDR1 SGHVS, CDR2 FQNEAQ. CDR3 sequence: CASSFYVFASGSGFHEQYF. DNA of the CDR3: TGTGCCAGCAGCTTTTATGTTTTCGCTAGCGGGAGTGGGTTCCACGAGCAGTACTTC.

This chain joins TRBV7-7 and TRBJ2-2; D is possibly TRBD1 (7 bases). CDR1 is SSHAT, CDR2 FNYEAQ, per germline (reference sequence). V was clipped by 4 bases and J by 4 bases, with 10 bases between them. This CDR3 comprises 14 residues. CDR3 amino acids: CASSSGGSTGELFF. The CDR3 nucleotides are TGTGCCAGCAGCTCAGGGGGGAGCACCGGGGAGCTGTTTTTT.

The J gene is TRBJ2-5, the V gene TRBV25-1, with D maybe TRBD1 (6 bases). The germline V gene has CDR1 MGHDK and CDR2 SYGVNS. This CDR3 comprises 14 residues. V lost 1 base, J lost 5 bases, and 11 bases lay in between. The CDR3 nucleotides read TGTGCCAGCAGTGAATTAACAGGGCCGGAGACCCAGTACTTC. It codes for CASSELTGPETQYF.

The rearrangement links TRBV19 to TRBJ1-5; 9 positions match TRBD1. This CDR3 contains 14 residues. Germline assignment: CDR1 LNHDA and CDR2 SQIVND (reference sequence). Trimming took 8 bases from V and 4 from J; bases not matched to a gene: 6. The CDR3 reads CASLSGTGNQPQHF. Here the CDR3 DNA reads TGTGCCAGTTTATCCGGGACAGGGAATCAGCCCCAGCATTTT. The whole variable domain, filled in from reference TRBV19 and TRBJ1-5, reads DGGITQSPKYLFRKEGQNVTLSCEQNLNHDAMYWYRQDPGQGLRLIYYSQIVNDFQKGDIAEGYSVSREKKESFPLTVTSAQKNPTAFYLCASLSGTGNQPQHFGDGTRLSIL.

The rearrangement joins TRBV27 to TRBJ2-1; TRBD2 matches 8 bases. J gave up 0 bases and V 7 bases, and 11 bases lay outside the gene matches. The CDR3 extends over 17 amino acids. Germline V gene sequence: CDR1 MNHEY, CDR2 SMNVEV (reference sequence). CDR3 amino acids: CASKPTIAGSSYNEQFF. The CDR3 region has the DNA TGTGCCAGCAAACCAACCATAGCGGGAAGCTCCTACAATGAGCAGTTCTTC.

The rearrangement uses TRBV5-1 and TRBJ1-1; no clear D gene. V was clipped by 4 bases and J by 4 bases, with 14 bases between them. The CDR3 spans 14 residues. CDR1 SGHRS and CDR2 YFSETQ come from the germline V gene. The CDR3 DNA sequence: TGCGCCAGCAGCCTCCAGGCGGTCGGCACTGAAGCTTTCTTT. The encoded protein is CASSLQAVGTEAFF. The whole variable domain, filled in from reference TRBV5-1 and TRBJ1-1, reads KAGVTQTPRYLIKTRGQQVTLSCSPISGHRSVSWYQQTPGQGLQFLFEYFSETQRNKGNFPGRFSGRQFSNSRSEMNVSTLELGDSALYLCASSLQAVGTEAFFGQGTRLTVV.

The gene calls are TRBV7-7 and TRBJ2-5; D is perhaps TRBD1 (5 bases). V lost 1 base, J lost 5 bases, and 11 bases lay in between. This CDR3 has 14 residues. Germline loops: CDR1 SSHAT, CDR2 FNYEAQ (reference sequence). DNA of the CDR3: TGTGCCAGCAGCTTAGATCCAGGGATGGAGACCCAGTACTTC. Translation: CASSLDPGMETQYF.

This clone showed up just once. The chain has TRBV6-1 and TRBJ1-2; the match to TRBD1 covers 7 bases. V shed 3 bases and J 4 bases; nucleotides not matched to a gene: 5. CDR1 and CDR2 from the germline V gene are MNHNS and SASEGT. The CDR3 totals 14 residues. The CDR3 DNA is TGTGCCAGCAGTGACGTAGGGGGCGGCTATGGCTACACCTTC. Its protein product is CASSDVGGGYGYTF.

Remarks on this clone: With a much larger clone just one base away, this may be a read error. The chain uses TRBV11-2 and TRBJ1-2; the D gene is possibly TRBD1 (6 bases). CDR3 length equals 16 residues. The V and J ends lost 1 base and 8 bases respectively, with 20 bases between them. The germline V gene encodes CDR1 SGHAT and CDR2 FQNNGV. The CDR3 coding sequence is TGTGCCAGCAGCTTAGTAGGCTGGACAGACTTTGACGGCTACACCTTC. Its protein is CASSLVGWTDFDGYTF.

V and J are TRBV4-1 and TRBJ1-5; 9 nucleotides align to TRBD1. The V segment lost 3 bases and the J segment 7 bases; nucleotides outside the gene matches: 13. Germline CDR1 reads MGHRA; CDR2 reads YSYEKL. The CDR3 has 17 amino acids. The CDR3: CASSQGTEQGAGQPQHF. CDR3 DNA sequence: TGCGCCAGCAGCCAGGGGACAGAACAGGGGGCAGGACAGCCCCAGCATTTT.

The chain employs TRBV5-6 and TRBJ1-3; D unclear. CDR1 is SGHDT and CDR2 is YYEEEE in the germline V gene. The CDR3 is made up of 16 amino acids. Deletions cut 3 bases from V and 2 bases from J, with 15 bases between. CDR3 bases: TGTGCCAGCAGCTCTCCGGGAGGCCTCCCTGGAAACACCATATATTTT. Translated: CASSSPGGLPGNTIYF.

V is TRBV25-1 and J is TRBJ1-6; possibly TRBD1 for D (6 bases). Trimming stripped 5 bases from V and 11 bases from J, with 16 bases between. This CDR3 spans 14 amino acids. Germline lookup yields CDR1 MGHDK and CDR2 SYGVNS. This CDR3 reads CASSRGAETAPLHF. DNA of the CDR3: TGTGCCAGCAGTCGGGGGGCAGAAACGGCACCCCTCCACTTT.

CDR3 in DNA: TGTGCCAGCAGCTTGGGGGGGACGGGAGGTTCTGCCCAGCATTTT. Translating gives CASSLGGTGGSAQHF. V is TRBV5-6 and J is TRBJ1-5; TRBD1 might be the D (5 bases). CDR3 length: 15 residues. Germline-derived CDR1 and CDR2 are SGHDT and YYEEEE. Trimming took off 0 bases at V and 11 bases at J, with 18 bases between the two ends.

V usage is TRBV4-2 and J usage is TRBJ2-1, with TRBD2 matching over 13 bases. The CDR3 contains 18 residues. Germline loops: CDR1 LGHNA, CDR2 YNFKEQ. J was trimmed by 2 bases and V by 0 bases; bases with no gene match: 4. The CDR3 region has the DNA TGTGCCAGCAGCCAAGATGCACTAGCGGGAGGGGCCTACAATGAGCAGTTCTTC. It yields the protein CASSQDALAGGAYNEQFF.

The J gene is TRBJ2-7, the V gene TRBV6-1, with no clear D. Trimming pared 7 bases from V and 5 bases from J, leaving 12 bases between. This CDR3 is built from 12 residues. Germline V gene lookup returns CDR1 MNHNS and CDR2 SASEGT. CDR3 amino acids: CASTPGMDEQYF. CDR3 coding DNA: TGTGCCAGCACCCCAGGTATGGACGAGCAGTACTTC.

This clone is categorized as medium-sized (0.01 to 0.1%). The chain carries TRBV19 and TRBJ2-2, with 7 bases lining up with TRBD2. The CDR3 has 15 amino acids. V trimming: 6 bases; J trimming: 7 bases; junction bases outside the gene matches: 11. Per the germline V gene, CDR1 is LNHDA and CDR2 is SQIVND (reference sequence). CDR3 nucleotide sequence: TGTGCCAGTAGCAAATGGGGCGGGAGCAACGGGGAGCTGTTTTTT. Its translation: CASSKWGGSNGELFF.

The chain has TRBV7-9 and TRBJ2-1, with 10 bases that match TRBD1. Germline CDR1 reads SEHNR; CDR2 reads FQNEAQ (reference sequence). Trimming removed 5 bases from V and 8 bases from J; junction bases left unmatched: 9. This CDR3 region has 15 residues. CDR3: CASSMGTGEPDEQFF. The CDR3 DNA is TGTGCCAGCAGCATGGGGACAGGGGAACCGGATGAGCAGTTCTTC.

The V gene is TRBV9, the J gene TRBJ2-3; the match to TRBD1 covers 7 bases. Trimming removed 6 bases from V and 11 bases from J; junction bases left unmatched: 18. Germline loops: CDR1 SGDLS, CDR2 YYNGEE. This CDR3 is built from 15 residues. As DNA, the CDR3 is TGTGCCAGCAATGGAGCGGCAGGCAGGGGGAGTGGGCAGTATTTT. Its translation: CASNGAAGRGSGQYF.

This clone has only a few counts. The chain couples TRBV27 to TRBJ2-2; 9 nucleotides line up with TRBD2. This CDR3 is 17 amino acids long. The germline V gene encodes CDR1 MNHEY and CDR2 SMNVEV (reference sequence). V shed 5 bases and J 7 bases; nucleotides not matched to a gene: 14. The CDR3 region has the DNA TGTGCCAGCAGTACCCAATTAGCGGGAGCGGCGGGCGGGGAGCTGTTTTTT. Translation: CASSTQLAGAAGGELFF.

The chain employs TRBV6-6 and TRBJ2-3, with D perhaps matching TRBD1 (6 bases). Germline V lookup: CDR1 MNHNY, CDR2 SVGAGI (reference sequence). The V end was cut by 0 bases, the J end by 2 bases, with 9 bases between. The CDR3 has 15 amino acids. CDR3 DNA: TGTGCCAGCAGTTACTCCGACAGGACCACAGATACGCAGTATTTT. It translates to CASSYSDRTTDTQYF.

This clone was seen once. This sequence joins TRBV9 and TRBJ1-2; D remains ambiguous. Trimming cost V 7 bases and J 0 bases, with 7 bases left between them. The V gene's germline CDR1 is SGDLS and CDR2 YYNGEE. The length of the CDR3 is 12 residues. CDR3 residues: CASSTTNYGYTF. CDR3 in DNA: TGTGCCAGCTCGACAACTAACTATGGCTACACCTTC.

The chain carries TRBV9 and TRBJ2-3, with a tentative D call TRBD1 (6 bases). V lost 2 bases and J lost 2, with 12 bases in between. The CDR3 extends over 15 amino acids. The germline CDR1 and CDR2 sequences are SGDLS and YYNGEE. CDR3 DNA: TGTGCCAGCAGCGTCCAGGGGTCCAACACAGATACGCAGTATTTT. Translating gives CASSVQGSNTDTQYF.

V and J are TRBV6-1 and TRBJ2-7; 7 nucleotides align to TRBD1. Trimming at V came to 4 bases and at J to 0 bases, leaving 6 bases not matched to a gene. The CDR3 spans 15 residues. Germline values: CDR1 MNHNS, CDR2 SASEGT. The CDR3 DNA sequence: TGTGCCAGCAGTGGTATGGACAGGCTCTCCTACGAGCAGTACTTC. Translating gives CASSGMDRLSYEQYF.